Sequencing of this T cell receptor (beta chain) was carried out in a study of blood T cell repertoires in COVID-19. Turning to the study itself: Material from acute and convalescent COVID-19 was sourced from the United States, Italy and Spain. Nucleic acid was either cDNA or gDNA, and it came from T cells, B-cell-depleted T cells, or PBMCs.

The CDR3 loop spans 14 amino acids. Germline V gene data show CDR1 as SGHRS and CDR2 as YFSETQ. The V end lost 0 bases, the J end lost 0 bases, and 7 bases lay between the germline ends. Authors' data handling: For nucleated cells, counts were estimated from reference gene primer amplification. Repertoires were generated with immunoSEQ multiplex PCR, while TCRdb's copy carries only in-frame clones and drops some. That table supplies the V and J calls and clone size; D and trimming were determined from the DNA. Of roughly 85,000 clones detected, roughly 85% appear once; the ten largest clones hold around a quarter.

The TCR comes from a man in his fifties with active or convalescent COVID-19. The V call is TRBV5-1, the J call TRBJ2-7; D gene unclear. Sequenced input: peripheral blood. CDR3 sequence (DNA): TGCGCCAGCAGCTTGGTAACACCCTCCTACGAGCAGTACTTC. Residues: CASSLVTPSYEQYF.